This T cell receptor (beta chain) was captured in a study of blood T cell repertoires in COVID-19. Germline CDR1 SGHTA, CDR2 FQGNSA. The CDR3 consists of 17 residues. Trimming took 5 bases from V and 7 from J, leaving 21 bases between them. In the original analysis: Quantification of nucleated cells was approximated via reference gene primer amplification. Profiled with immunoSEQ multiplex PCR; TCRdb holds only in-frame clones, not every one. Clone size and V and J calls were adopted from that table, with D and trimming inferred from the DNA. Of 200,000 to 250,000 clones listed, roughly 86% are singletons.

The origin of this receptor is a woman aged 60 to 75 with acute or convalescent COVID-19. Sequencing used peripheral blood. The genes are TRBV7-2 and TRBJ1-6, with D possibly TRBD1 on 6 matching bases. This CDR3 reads CASSQRGGPKENSPLHF. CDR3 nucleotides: TGTGCCAGCAGCCAACGGGGGGGGCCCAAAGAAAATTCACCCCTCCACTTT.